Given below is one TCR beta chain in context. What it binds is unknown. Use of 60 Vbeta and 13 Jbeta primers characterized the PCR. Using immunoSEQ multiplex PCR, the repertoire was profiled, and TCRdb retains in-frame clones only, with some absent. The profile shows roughly 100,000 clones, roughly a tenth of them singletons. V dropped 1 base and J dropped 4 bases, with 11 bases sitting between them. The CDR3 totals 14 residues. Looked up from germline, CDR1 is SGHNT and CDR2 is YENEEA. This sample stems from a study of cytomegalovirus exposure and HLA in healthy donors. Findings and limits, study-wide: A prior analysis recorded that most TCR beta V segments were productive about 87% or about 30% of the time. Several of the most significant clusters were apparently associated with common viral pathogens in a later analysis. HLA allele associations emerged for under 20,000 TCR beta sequences in a later analysis, at 0.05 false discovery rate.

This receptor was obtained from a man aged 40-55 years in good health and CMV-seropositive. Sequences were obtained from PBMCs. The chain has TRBV11-3 and TRBJ2-7; D uncertain. CDR3 DNA: TGTGCCAGCAGCTTAGGCGCCGGTAAATACGAGCAGTACTTC. Its protein is CASSLGAGKYEQYF.